This T cell receptor (beta chain) was obtained from a study of blood T cell repertoires in COVID-19. The method was immunoSEQ multiplex PCR; TCRdb's version includes in-frame clones alone and lacks a portion of them. The sample shows 110,000 or so clones, 70% to 90% of them seen only once. The source material was peripheral blood. This clonotype was sampled from a man between 35 and 55 years old with acute or convalescent COVID-19.

CDR3 in DNA: TGTGCCAGCAGTGAATTGGGGGGGGCGCTCCAAGAGACCCAGTACTTC. Its translation is CASSELGGALQETQYF. The chain has TRBV25-1 and TRBJ2-5; tentatively, D is TRBD2 (7 bases). The germline V and J ends were trimmed by 1 base and 1 base, with 13 bases remaining between them. CDR3 length equals 16 residues. Germline CDR1 reads MGHDK; CDR2 reads SYGVNS.